This TCR beta chain was recorded in a study of identical twins. Via MiXCR, TCRdb re-called the 5' RACE reads, giving one row per CDR3 protein. The sample lists a few hundred thousand distinct CDR3 sequences; around 24% were seen once. The same sample was also studied in work on T cells expressing NK-cell markers.

The source is a woman aged 18-35 years in good health. Source material: CD4+ T cells sorted from blood.

CDR3 amino acids: CASSPRINEKLFF. CDR3 in DNA: TGTGCCAGCAGCCCTAGAATTAATGAAAAACTGTTTTTT. J is TRBJ1-4 and V is TRBV7-2; D unclear. Germline values: CDR1 SGHTA, CDR2 FQGNSA. The CDR3 is 13 residues long. Trimming left V 5 bases short and J 4 bases short, with 8 bases between.